The 9 T cell receptor beta chains listed next were all sequenced from one sample in a study of blood T cell repertoires in COVID-19. TCRdb's table, derived via immunoSEQ multiplex PCR, lists solely in-frame clones and lacks some. The sample carries hundreds of thousands of clones, 80% to 90% recorded once. The sample comprised PBMCs or T cells enriched from blood (not recorded which). The receptor source for this set is a man aged 30 to 45 who had recovered from COVID-19.

The chain links TRBV7-8 to TRBJ1-5; 7 bases match TRBD1. The junction had 6 bases not matched to a gene; V was cut back by 1 base and J by 3 bases. Looked up from germline, CDR1 is SGHVS and CDR2 is FQNEAQ. This CDR3 has 16 residues. CDR3 protein: CASSLVQGKYNQPQHF. The CDR3 DNA is TGTGCCAGCAGCTTAGTACAGGGGAAATACAATCAGCCCCAGCATTTT. The entire variable domain, with the rest obtained from reference TRBV7-8 and TRBJ1-5, is as follows: GAGVSQSPRYKVAKRGQDVALRCDPISGHVSLFWYQQALGQGPEFLTYFQNEAQLDKSGLPSDRFFAERPEGSVSTLKIQRTQQEDSAVYLCASSLVQGKYNQPQHFGDGTRLSIL.

J is TRBJ2-7 and V is TRBV12-5; TRBD1 matches at 7 bases. Trimming took 2 bases from V and 3 from J; bases not matched to a gene: 10. Looked up from germline, CDR1 is LGHNT and CDR2 is FRNRAP. CDR3 length: 16 residues. CDR3 in DNA: TGTGCTAGTGGTTTGTCCCCCGGACAGGATTACTACGAGCAGTACTTC. This encodes CASGLSPGQDYYEQYF.

V gene TRBV9 combines with J gene TRBJ1-3; D remains ambiguous. CDR3 size: 15 residues. Trimming took off 0 bases at V and 0 bases at J, with 7 bases between the two ends. Germline V CDR1 and CDR2: SGDLS, YYNGEE. DNA of the CDR3: TGTGCCAGCAGCGTAGCGGAGTACTCTGGAAACACCATATATTTT. Encoded protein: CASSVAEYSGNTIYF.

The chain carries TRBV10-3 and TRBJ1-1, with TRBD1 as a possible D gene (5 bases). This CDR3 has 14 residues. Trimming took 2 bases from V and 6 from J, leaving 13 bases between them. Germline V CDR1 and CDR2: ENHRY, SYGVKD. CDR3 nucleotides: TGTGCCATCAGTGAGCCGACAGAAACGGCTGAAGCTTTCTTT. Protein: CAISEPTETAEAFF.

The J gene is TRBJ1-2, the V gene TRBV5-1, with D perhaps matching TRBD1 (5 bases). V was trimmed by 0 bases and J by 4 bases, leaving 13 bases between them. The CDR3 has 15 residues. The germline CDR1 and CDR2 sequences are SGHRS and YFSETQ. Written as DNA, the CDR3 is TGCGCCAGCAGCTTGGGGCAGGGCGGCGGCTATGGCTACACCTTC. It translates to CASSLGQGGGYGYTF.

The chain recombines TRBV5-5 with TRBJ1-4; no reliable D call. Trimming stripped 0 bases from V and 0 bases from J, with 6 bases between. This CDR3 region has 15 residues. Germline CDR1 reads SGHKS; CDR2 reads YYEKEE (reference sequence). The DNA of the CDR3 is TGTGCCAGCAGCTTGGGACACACAACTAATGAAAAACTGTTTTTT. Residues: CASSLGHTTNEKLFF.

The chain uses TRBV5-8 and TRBJ2-5; TRBD1 matches at 8 bases. Germline V gene lookup returns CDR1 SGHTS and CDR2 YDEGEE. The CDR3 totals 18 residues. Trimming at V came to 0 bases and at J to 1 base, leaving 11 bases not matched to a gene. The CDR3 bases are TGTGCCAGCAGCTTGGGGCAGGGGGCCGTCTCTTTCCAAGAGACCCAGTACTTC. Protein sequence: CASSLGQGAVSFQETQYF.

This clone was observed a single time. This chain links TRBV27 with TRBJ2-7, with D uncertain. The CDR3 sequence is 15 residues long. CDR1 is MNHEY and CDR2 is SMNVEV in the germline V gene (reference sequence). The V gene lost 2 bases and the J gene lost 1 base, with 12 bases spanning the gap. The CDR3 here is CASSLRSVRSYEQYF. DNA for the CDR3: TGTGCCAGCAGTTTACGCTCGGTCAGGTCCTACGAGCAGTACTTC.

The chain uses TRBV27 and TRBJ2-7, with TRBD1 as a possible D gene (6 bases). Germline lookup yields CDR1 MNHEY and CDR2 SMNVEV (reference sequence). The CDR3 has 14 amino acids. V was clipped by 1 base and J by 3 bases, with 10 bases between them. CDR3: CASSLYGRGYEQYF. In nucleotides, the CDR3 is TGTGCCAGCAGTTTATATGGCAGGGGCTACGAGCAGTACTTC.